The rows below give T cell receptor beta chains drawn from one sample of a study of metastatic and nonmetastatic thyroid tumors. TCRdb reanalyzed the PCR reads via MiXCR. The table shows 40,000 or so clones, with roughly half occurring only once. The sequenced material came from tumor tissue. All receptors come from a male donor with papillary thyroid cancer or a benign thyroid nodule (not recorded which). Some clones in this sample may be carry-over from other donors' samples. Both conserved end residues are part of each CDR3. Each record gives: V gene, D gene, clone size, J gene, CDR3 DNA, CDR3 protein. D genes are given only for firm matches. The size entry is marked missing in some rows and otherwise reads once, few, many or a size class.

v_call: TRBV20-1
d_call: TRBD2
clone_size: NA
j_call: TRBJ2-7
cdr3_nt: TGCAGTGCTCAAATCGGGACTAGCGGGTCCTACGAGCAGTACTTC
cdr3_aa: CSAQIGTSGSYEQYF

v_call: TRBV20-1
d_call: NA
clone_size: NA
j_call: TRBJ1-5
cdr3_nt: TGCAGTGCCAGGGACCCGATAGATTCTCAGCCCCAGCATTTT
cdr3_aa: CSARDPIDSQPQHF

v_call: TRBV7-2
d_call: NA
clone_size: NA
j_call: TRBJ1-1
cdr3_nt: TGTGCCAGCAGCCTTAGGGCAGCGAACACTGAAGCTTTCTTT
cdr3_aa: CASSLRAANTEAFF

v_call: TRBV7-9
d_call: NA
clone_size: medium-sized
j_call: TRBJ1-2
cdr3_nt: TGTGCCAGCAGCCCAGACATAGCTAACTATGGCTACACCTTC
cdr3_aa: CASSPDIANYGYTF

v_call: TRBV6-1
d_call: NA
clone_size: few
j_call: TRBJ2-7
cdr3_nt: TGTGCCAGCGCATCCCTCCGCGGGACTCGAGCCTACGAGCAGTACTTC
cdr3_aa: CASASLRGTRAYEQYF

v_call: TRBV28
d_call: NA
clone_size: NA
j_call: TRBJ2-7
cdr3_nt: TGTGCCAGCAGCCCGGTACAGGCGGCTACCACGTACTTC
cdr3_aa: CASSPVQAATTYF

v_call: TRBV18
d_call: NA
clone_size: once
j_call: TRBJ1-1
cdr3_nt: TGTGCCAGCTCACCAGCGGGGTTGGCTGTGCGAGCTTTCTTT
cdr3_aa: CASSPAGLAVRAFF

v_call: TRBV20-1
d_call: TRBD2
clone_size: NA
j_call: TRBJ2-7
cdr3_nt: TGCAGTGCTAGTCACAAAGCGGGAGGGCCCTACGATCAGTACTTC
cdr3_aa: CSASHKAGGPYDQYF

v_call: TRBV7-3
d_call: NA
clone_size: few
j_call: TRBJ1-1
cdr3_nt: TGTGCCAGCAGCTTAAATGGGGACCTGAACACTGAAGCTTTCTTT
cdr3_aa: CASSLNGDLNTEAFF

v_call: TRBV7-2
d_call: TRBD2
clone_size: few
j_call: TRBJ2-3
cdr3_nt: TGTGCCAGCAGCTTTAGCGGGAGGGCGACAGATACGCAGTATTTT
cdr3_aa: CASSFSGRATDTQYF

v_call: TRBV4-2
d_call: NA
clone_size: NA
j_call: TRBJ1-1
cdr3_nt: TGTGCCAGCAGCCAAAGGGACAATGAAGCTTTCTTT
cdr3_aa: CASSQRDNEAFF

v_call: TRBV5-1
d_call: TRBD2
clone_size: NA
j_call: TRBJ2-7
cdr3_nt: TGCGCCAGCAGCGCGGGGGCTAGCGGGAGTTACGAGCAGTACTTC
cdr3_aa: CASSAGASGSYEQYF

v_call: TRBV24-1
d_call: NA
clone_size: few
j_call: TRBJ2-1
cdr3_nt: TGTGCCACCAGTGATTTTTCAGTCCCGGGCAATGAGCAGTTCTTC
cdr3_aa: CATSDFSVPGNEQFF

v_call: TRBV3-1
d_call: NA
clone_size: NA
j_call: TRBJ2-2
cdr3_nt: TGTGCCAGCAGCCAAGATTCGACCAGGGTAGCCGGGGAGCTGTTTTTT
cdr3_aa: CASSQDSTRVAGELFF

v_call: TRBV7-2
d_call: NA
clone_size: NA
j_call: TRBJ1-3
cdr3_nt: TGTGCCAGCAGCCGGGACGGGAGCTCTGGAAACACCATATATTTT
cdr3_aa: CASSRDGSSGNTIYF

v_call: TRBV28
d_call: TRBD1
clone_size: few
j_call: TRBJ2-7
cdr3_nt: TGTGCCAGCAGTTCATCTCCGGGACAGGGGGCTTATTTTGAGCAGTACTTC
cdr3_aa: CASSSSPGQGAYFEQYF

v_call: TRBV6-1
d_call: NA
clone_size: few
j_call: TRBJ1-1
cdr3_nt: TGTGCCAGCAGTGACGACGGCGGCTGGCTGAACACTGAAGCTTTCTTT
cdr3_aa: CASSDDGGWLNTEAFF